In this sample, the clone carrying this TCR beta chain turned up once. Antigen specificity is unknown. These data originate in a study of CD8+CD57+ T cells in acquired aplastic anemia. The study, taken as a whole, reports: Patients had roughly 29 CD8+ CDR3 sequences in common with controls (the shared set).

Sequencing involved patients with CD8+CD57+ cell expansion previously shown by flow cytometry. The patients all had a severe acquired aplastic anemia diagnosis. The V gene's germline CDR1 is SGHVS and CDR2 FNYEAQ. Trimming left V 6 bases short and J 7 bases short, with 16 bases between. The CDR3 runs 15 residues. Investigators profiled TCR beta VDJ and CDR3 from genomic DNA template. TCRdb analysed the reads with MiXCR anew, one entry per CDR3 protein. This sample has 150,000 to 200,000 distinct CDR3 sequences, with less than 50% found just once. The sequenced sample was sorted CD4+, CD8+, or CD8+CD57+ T cells (not recorded which) from PBMCs. The rearrangement joins TRBV7-6 to TRBJ1-6; possibly TRBD1 for D (6 bases). The receptor was isolated from a human donor with aplastic anemia. CDR3 nucleotide sequence: TGTGCCAGCAGGCAAACCGGGACACAAAATTCACCCCTCCACTTT. Translated: CASRQTGTQNSPLHF.